The 10 T cell receptor beta chains listed next were all sequenced from one sample in a study of OX40 agonist ivuxolimab in advanced cancers. Sequencing used immunoSEQ multiplex PCR; TCRdb keeps in-frame clones, though not all of them. The table has about 80,000 clones, 87% seen once; the top ten hold roughly 0.25%. Sequences were derived from CD4+ or CD8+ T cells sorted from blood, sampled in a trial of the OX40 agonist ivuxolimab. The receptors were sampled from an adult with an advanced solid tumor such as melanoma, head and neck, liver or kidney cancer.

The chain is built from TRBV7-3 and TRBJ2-3; D gene ambiguous. V was cut by 3 bases and J by 0 bases, with 10 bases left in between. The germline V gene has CDR1 SGHTA and CDR2 FQGTGA. The CDR3 is 15 amino acids. The CDR3 loop reads CASSLQPASTDTQYF. CDR3 bases: TGTGCCAGCAGCTTGCAACCCGCGAGCACAGATACGCAGTATTTT. Drawing the rest from reference TRBV7-3 and TRBJ2-3, the complete variable domain is GAGVSQTPSNKVTEKGKYVELRCDPISGHTALYWYRQSLGQGPEFLIYFQGTGAADDSGLPNDRFFAVRPEGSVSTLKIQRTERGDSAVYLCASSLQPASTDTQYFGPGTRLTVL.

The V and J genes are TRBV14 and TRBJ1-2; D is perhaps TRBD1 (6 bases). This CDR3 spans 13 amino acids. Per the germline V gene, CDR1 is SGHDN and CDR2 is FVKESK. Between the trimmed V and J ends, which lost 5 bases and 5 bases, there was a span of 12 bases. DNA of the CDR3: TGTGCCAGCAGCGAAGTAGGGGGGTATGGCTACACCTTC. It codes for CASSEVGGYGYTF.

This rearrangement joins TRBV5-8 to TRBJ2-7; no clear D. The CDR3 covers 13 residues. V was pared by 0 bases and J by 4 bases, with 8 bases between. Germline CDR1 and CDR2: SGHTS and YDEGEE. The CDR3 is CASSLDRIYEQYF. Written as DNA, the CDR3 is TGTGCCAGCAGCTTGGACAGAATTTACGAGCAGTACTTC.

The rearrangement uses TRBV7-4 and TRBJ2-2; 7 positions agree with TRBD2. Germline CDR1 SGHVT, CDR2 SQSDAQ. V shed 3 bases and J 1 base; nucleotides not matched to a gene: 14. CDR3 size: 19 residues. CDR3 DNA: TGTGCCAGCAGCTTGGGAGTTGGAGCGGGGCTTAGGAACACCGGGGAGCTGTTTTTT. Protein: CASSLGVGAGLRNTGELFF.

This sequence joins TRBV5-1 and TRBJ1-3; D not certain. The CDR3 is made up of 16 amino acids. Trimming stripped 0 bases from V and 0 bases from J, with 10 bases between. Germline CDR1 reads SGHRS; CDR2 reads YFSETQ. The CDR3 nucleotides are TGCGCCAGCAGCTTGGTAGGCCTGAGCTCTGGAAACACCATATATTTT. Protein product: CASSLVGLSSGNTIYF.

The chain recombines TRBV5-4 with TRBJ1-2; D uncertain. Germline CDR1 SGHNT, CDR2 YYREEE (reference sequence). Deletions cut 3 bases from V and 1 base from J, with 7 bases between. The CDR3 covers 13 residues. Here the CDR3 reads CASSSDSNYGYTF. The CDR3 DNA reads as TGTGCCAGCAGCTCAGATAGTAACTATGGCTACACCTTC.

The gene calls are TRBV10-1 and TRBJ2-7; D might be TRBD1 (5 bases). Germline V lookup: CDR1 WNHNN, CDR2 SYGVQD (reference sequence). V was clipped by 3 bases and J by 4 bases, with 16 bases between them. CDR3 length equals 15 residues. CDR3 amino acids: CASSDSSAGPYEQYF. The CDR3 DNA reads as TGCGCCAGCAGTGACTCTTCGGCAGGGCCATACGAGCAGTACTTC.

This chain links TRBV5-1 with TRBJ1-5; no clear D gene. Trimming took off 0 bases at V and 6 bases at J, with 7 bases between the two ends. The CDR3 is 13 residues long. CDR1 and CDR2 from the germline V gene are SGHRS and YFSETQ. The chain's CDR3 is CASSLGRGQPQHF. In nucleotides, the CDR3 is TGCGCCAGCAGCTTGGGTCGGGGTCAGCCCCAGCATTTT.

The V call is TRBV11-2, the J call TRBJ2-7, with D perhaps matching TRBD1 (5 bases). Trimming took off 1 base at V and 6 bases at J, with 13 bases between the two ends. The CDR3 totals 14 residues. The germline V gene has CDR1 SGHAT and CDR2 FQNNGV. The CDR3: CASSLVQGWSEQYF. CDR3 nucleotide sequence: TGTGCCAGCAGCTTAGTTCAGGGATGGTCCGAGCAGTACTTC. Complete variable domain (other parts from reference TRBV11-2 and TRBJ2-7): EAGVAQSPRYKIIEKRQSVAFWCNPISGHATLYWYQQILGQGPKLLIQFQNNGVVDDSQLPKDRFSAERLKGVDSTLKIQPAKLEDSAVYLCASSLVQGWSEQYFGPGTRLTVT.

J is TRBJ1-2 and V is TRBV5-6; possibly TRBD1 for D (5 bases). The germline CDR1 and CDR2 sequences are SGHDT and YYEEEE. V gave up 0 bases and J gave up 1 base, with 7 bases separating them. The CDR3 is 14 residues long. The CDR3 reads CASSLDRYNYGYTF. The CDR3 coding sequence is TGTGCCAGCAGCTTGGACAGGTATAACTATGGCTACACCTTC.